These T cell receptor beta chains were read from a single sample in a study of cytotoxic CD8 clonotypes in ibrutinib-treated CLL. Generated by immunoSEQ multiplex PCR, the TCRdb table keeps only in-frame clones and is missing some. The table records roughly 4,200 clones, 65% to 90% of them present only once. Sequencing was performed on PBMCs, taken before ibrutinib treatment. The source is a human donor with chronic lymphocytic leukemia. The CDR3 runs from the conserved cysteine through the conserved F or W. The order of the fields is J gene, V gene, clone size, D gene, CDR3 DNA, CDR3 protein. D genes are given only for firm matches. Clone size appears in some rows only: once, few, many, or a class for an expanded clone.

TRBJ2-1 | TRBV5-1 | - | - | TGCGCCAGCAGCCCGACCGGGGGGCCCTACAATGAGCAGTTCTTC | CASSPTGGPYNEQFF
TRBJ2-1 | TRBV28 | - | TRBD2 | TGTGCCAGCAGCCCCGGGACTACAGACAATGAGCAGTTCTTC | CASSPGTTDNEQFF
TRBJ2-5 | TRBV5-4 | - | TRBD1 | TGTGCCAGCAGCTTGTTCGACAGGGCGGTAAAAGAGACCCAGTACTTC | CASSLFDRAVKETQYF
TRBJ2-3 | TRBV4-1 | - | TRBD2 | TGCGCCAGCAGCCAAAGAGGAGCACTAGCGGGAGGGCCATCCGAAGGAGATACGCAGTATTTT | CASSQRGALAGGPSEGDTQYF
TRBJ2-5 | TRBV5-1 | - | - | TGCGCCACCAGACTAGCCCAGAGGGGGGAGACCCAGTACTTC | CATRLAQRGETQYF
TRBJ2-7 | TRBV7-3 | - | TRBD2 | TGTGCCAGCAGCGTTGGACTAGCGGACACCTACGAGCAGTACTTC | CASSVGLADTYEQYF
TRBJ2-2 | TRBV10-3 | - | - | TGTGCCATCACCGAGAATCAAAACACCGGGGAGCTGTTTTTT | CAITENQNTGELFF
TRBJ1-2 | TRBV4-2 | - | - | TGTGCCAGCAGCCAAGATCTTTCAGAGAGCTATGGCTACACCTTC | CASSQDLSESYGYTF
TRBJ2-1 | TRBV20-1 | - | - | TGCAGTGCTCTCGTCAATGAGCAGTTCTTC | CSALVNEQFF
TRBJ2-3 | TRBV18 | - | TRBD2 | TGTGCCAGCTCCGCTAGGGAGGGGACAGATACGCAGTATTTT | CASSAREGTDTQYF
TRBJ1-3 | TRBV10-1 | once | TRBD1 | TGCGCCAGCAGCTCTGGACAGGCTGGAAACACCATATATTTT | CASSSGQAGNTIYF
TRBJ1-1 | TRBV27 | few | - | TGTGCCAGCAGTTTAATGAGAGCGGACACTGAAGCTTTCTTT | CASSLMRADTEAFF
TRBJ2-6 | TRBV9 | - | TRBD1 | TGTGCCAGCAGCAGCTCCGGGACAGCCCGAGGATCCGGGGCCAACGTCCTGACTTTC | CASSSSGTARGSGANVLTF
TRBJ1-1 | TRBV29-1 | - | TRBD1 | TGCAGCGTGGCAAAAGGGACAGGGGGCACTGAAGCTTTCTTT | CSVAKGTGGTEAFF
TRBJ1-1 | TRBV2 | - | - | TGTGCCAGCATAGCCGGGGGGGTGGGTAACACTGAAGCTTTCTTT | CASIAGGVGNTEAFF
TRBJ1-1 | TRBV25-1 | - | - | TGTGCCAGCAGTCGGAACACTGAAGCTTTCTTT | CASSRNTEAFF
TRBJ2-3 | TRBV29-1 | few | - | TGCAGCGTTGATGGGCAGGGCCACACAGATACGCAGTATTTT | CSVDGQGHTDTQYF
TRBJ1-1 | TRBV7-6 | few | - | TGTGCCAGCAGCTTAACACACCTGAACACTGAAGCTTTCTTT | CASSLTHLNTEAFF
TRBJ2-3 | TRBV30 | - | TRBD1 | TGTGCCTGGAGTCGTGGACAGGGGGCAGATACGCAGTATTTT | CAWSRGQGADTQYF
TRBJ2-2 | TRBV14 | - | TRBD1 | TGTGCCAGCAGCCCGTGGACAGGATGGGCCGGGGAGCTGTTTTTT | CASSPWTGWAGELFF
TRBJ2-2 | TRBV7-3 | once | - | TGTGCCAGCAGCCTAGACTCGAACACCGGGGAGCTGTTTTTT | CASSLDSNTGELFF
TRBJ1-5 | TRBV28 | - | - | TGTGCCAGCAGTTTTACGGAGGGGAGAGGGAATCAGCCCCAGCATTTT | CASSFTEGRGNQPQHF
TRBJ2-7 | TRBV30 | once | - | TGTGCCTGTTATTCTTCATCCAGACTCGAGCAGTACTTC | CACYSSSRLEQYF
TRBJ2-2 | TRBV11-2 | few | - | TGTGCCAGCAGCCTTCGGACGGGGACCGGGGAGCTGTTTTTT | CASSLRTGTGELFF
TRBJ1-3 | TRBV6-5 | - | TRBD1 | TGTGCCAGCAGTTACTCCGACAGGGGTGGAAACACCATATATTTT | CASSYSDRGGNTIYF
TRBJ2-7 | TRBV21-1 | - | - | TGTGCCAGCAGCACCGAGCCCCGAAACAGTCCAGCGTACGAGCAGTACTTC | CASSTEPRNSPAYEQYF
TRBJ2-7 | TRBV12-1 | - | - | TGTGCCAGCAGCTTTGATGGACAGGGGTGCCGCTCCTACGAGCAGTACTTC | CASSFDGQGCRSYEQYF
TRBJ1-4 | TRBV7-7 | - | - | TGTGCTAGCAGCTTGATACAGGGAGGGAAACTGTTTTTT | CASSLIQGGKLFF
TRBJ2-5 | TRBV2 | - | TRBD2 | TGTGCCAGCGGGGGGGAAGAGACCCAGTACTTC | CASGGEETQYF
TRBJ2-3 | TRBV9 | - | - | TGTGCCAGCAGCTCACGTCCCCTCGGCTTCGGGGGCACAGATACGCAGTATTTT | CASSSRPLGFGGTDTQYF
TRBJ2-1 | TRBV6-1 | once | - | TGTGCCAGCAGTGAAGCCACTGAGCAGTTCTTC | CASSEATEQFF
TRBJ2-5 | TRBV7-3 | few | TRBD2 | TGTGCCAGCAGCCAAATAGGTGCTAGCGGAGAGACCCAGTACTTC | CASSQIGASGETQYF
TRBJ1-2 | TRBV2 | few | - | TGTGCCAGCAGATCTAACTATGGCTACACCTTC | CASRSNYGYTF
TRBJ2-7 | TRBV6-1 | - | TRBD2 | TGTGCCAGCAGTGACCCGGGACTAATGTACGAGCAGTACTTC | CASSDPGLMYEQYF
TRBJ2-4 | TRBV2 | - | TRBD2 | TGTGCCAGCAGTGTTCTAGCGGACTTAGCCAAAAACATTCAGTACTTC | CASSVLADLAKNIQYF
TRBJ2-1 | TRBV23-1 | - | - | TGCGCCAGCAGTCAATCGTGGGGAGGATCGTTCTCATCGGGAAACAGTGAGCAGTTCTTC | CASSQSWGGSFSSGNSEQFF
TRBJ1-2 | TRBV5-4 | - | - | TGTGCCAGCAGCCGGGACTCACCTGGGAATGGCTACACCTTC | CASSRDSPGNGYTF
TRBJ2-7 | TRBV28 | - | - | TGTGCCAGCAGTTACAGCTTCCCGACTGAGTCCTACGAGCAGTACTTC | CASSYSFPTESYEQYF
TRBJ2-7 | TRBV27 | - | TRBD2 | TGTGCCAGCAGCCTAGCCCCACCCGGGACTAGCGCACCTGTGGGGTACTACGAGCAGTACTTC | CASSLAPPGTSAPVGYYEQYF
TRBJ2-1 | TRBV2 | - | - | TGTGCCAGCAGTGAGTACAATGAGCAGTTCTTC | CASSEYNEQFF
TRBJ2-5 | TRBV30 | - | - | TGTGCCTATACATCCAGGGGGGGCATGTTCGGAGAGACCCAGTACTTC | CAYTSRGGMFGETQYF
TRBJ2-1 | TRBV9 | - | - | TGTGCCAGCAGTATACAGTTAGCTGACAATGAGCAGTTCTTC | CASSIQLADNEQFF